The 23 T cell receptor beta chains listed next were all sequenced from one sample in a study of cytomegalovirus exposure and HLA in healthy donors (dated by TCRdb to between 2016 and 2019). Library preparation was by the immunoSEQ multiplex PCR assay. Entries here come from immuneACCESS through TCRdb and include only in-frame sequences with V and J called. Some clones fail to appear in such tables; in the studies checked, an unresolved V gene covers under half of the shortfall, and the cause of the remainder is unknown. The sample table records roughly 63,000 clones; around 90% of these occur just once. The ten largest clones add up to approximately 1.2% of the sample. Sequenced input: PBMCs. These receptors came from a woman between 18 and 30 years old in good health and CMV-seronegative.

This clone was recorded only once. The chain combines TRBV30 with TRBJ2-7, with D possibly being TRBD2 (6 bases). The V gene's germline CDR1 is GTSNPN and CDR2 SVGIG (reference sequence). V was pared by 4 bases and J by 3 bases, with 13 bases between. This CDR3 comprises 13 residues. CDR3 protein: CAWIGGANYEQYF. CDR3 in DNA: TGTGCCTGGATCGGAGGGGCTAACTACGAGCAGTACTTC.

This chain links TRBV7-8 with TRBJ2-1; TRBD1 matches 8 bases. The CDR3 spans 18 residues. The trim removed 5 bases at V and 0 bases at J, leaving 12 bases unmatched. The germline V gene has CDR1 SGHVS and CDR2 FQNEAQ. For the CDR3, the DNA is TGTGCCAGCAGCCTCCGGGACAGGATCCTTAGCTCCTACAATGAGCAGTTCTTC. It translates to CASSLRDRILSSYNEQFF.

CDR3 in amino acids: CASSEAQEPNQETQYF. Here the CDR3 DNA reads TGTGCCAGCAGCGAAGCCCAGGAACCCAATCAAGAGACCCAGTACTTC. The rearrangement links TRBV5-8 to TRBJ2-5; D is unclear. Trimming left V 4 bases short and J 2 bases short, with 18 bases between. CDR1 SGHTS and CDR2 YDEGEE come from the germline V gene. The CDR3 is 16 residues long.

This clone appeared a single time. The genes are TRBV6-1 and TRBJ2-1, with 7 bases identical to TRBD1. Per germline, CDR1 MNHNS and CDR2 SASEGT. CDR3 length: 16 residues. J lost 4 bases, V lost 2 bases, and 8 bases had no gene match. The CDR3 sequence is CASSEFGTVSYNEQFF. The CDR3 nucleotides are TGTGCCAGCAGTGAATTTGGGACAGTCTCTTACAATGAGCAGTTCTTC.

The rearrangement joins TRBV6-6 to TRBJ1-6, with TRBD1 identical over 9 bases. The CDR3 runs 16 residues. Germline loops: CDR1 MNHNY, CDR2 SVGAGI (reference sequence). Trimming at V came to 6 bases and at J to 8 bases, leaving 11 bases not matched to a gene. The CDR3 spells CASRTGTGLFHSPLHF. CDR3 nucleotide sequence: TGTGCCAGCAGAACCGGGACAGGGTTATTTCATTCACCCCTCCACTTT.

V and J are TRBV15 and TRBJ2-5; 7 bases line up with TRBD2. Trimming removed 3 bases from V and 1 base from J; junction bases left unmatched: 5. The germline gives CDR1 LNHNV, CDR2 YYDKDF (reference sequence). The CDR3 contains 15 residues. The CDR3 protein is CATSRGRGGQETQYF. CDR3 bases: TGTGCCACCAGCAGGGGGAGGGGCGGCCAAGAGACCCAGTACTTC.

This chain links TRBV5-4 with TRBJ1-2; TRBD1 might be the D (5 bases). The CDR3 length is 13 residues. Germline V gives CDR1 SGHNT, CDR2 YYREEE (reference sequence). The V and J ends lost 0 bases and 4 bases respectively, with 7 bases between them. CDR3 region: CASSLDQGYGYTF. The CDR3 bases are TGTGCCAGCAGCTTGGATCAGGGCTATGGCTACACCTTC. The variable domain in full, with the rest retrieved from reference TRBV5-4 and TRBJ1-2, is ETGVTQSPTHLIKTRGQQVTLRCSSQSGHNTVSWYQQALGQGPQFIFQYYREEENGRGNFPPRFSGLQFPNYSSELNVNALELDDSALYLCASSLDQGYGYTFGSGTRLTVV.

The gene calls are TRBV6-6 and TRBJ1-2; perhaps TRBD1 as D (5 bases). This CDR3 has 16 residues. CDR1 is MNHNY, CDR2 SVGAGI, per germline (reference sequence). V was clipped by 5 bases and J by 6 bases, with 22 bases between them. CDR3 DNA sequence: TGTGCCAGCAGTCCTACACCGACCGGGACTGGGGATGGCTACACCTTC. Amino acids: CASSPTPTGTGDGYTF.

The CDR3 nucleotides read TGCGCCAGCAGCCCTCGGGAGACCGCCTACGAGCAGTACTTC. The encoded protein is CASSPRETAYEQYF. This chain joins TRBV4-1 and TRBJ2-7; D possibly corresponds to TRBD2 (6 bases). Germline lookup yields CDR1 MGHRA and CDR2 YSYEKL. The CDR3 is made up of 14 amino acids. Trimming cost V 4 bases and J 2 bases, with 12 bases left between them.

The chain has TRBV4-2 and TRBJ2-5; TRBD2 matches at 7 bases. The length of the CDR3 is 15 residues. CDR1 is LGHNA, CDR2 YNFKEQ, per germline. Trimming cost V 2 bases and J 7 bases; bases outside gene matches: 10. CDR3 coding DNA: TGTGCCAGCAGCCAAACGACTAGCTCCCTCGGGACCCAGTACTTC. It translates to CASSQTTSSLGTQYF.

V is TRBV6-1 and J is TRBJ2-7, with D perhaps TRBD1 (5 bases). Germline V gene lookup returns CDR1 MNHNS and CDR2 SASEGT. The CDR3 covers 14 residues. V lost 2 bases to trimming and J lost 5 bases, with 13 bases between them. CDR3 region: CASSELGQGDEQYF. CDR3 nucleotide sequence: TGTGCCAGCAGTGAACTCGGGCAGGGCGACGAGCAGTACTTC.

This chain uses TRBV6-5 with TRBJ1-4; 7 bases are a match to TRBD1. J gave up 2 bases and V 7 bases, and 4 bases lay outside the gene matches. CDR1 is MNHEY and CDR2 is SVGAGI in the germline V gene. The CDR3 consists of 14 residues. CDR3 nucleotides: TGTGCCAGCACCGACAGGGAGACTAATGAAAAACTGTTTTTT. This translates into CASTDRETNEKLFF.

The DNA for the CDR3 is TGTGCCATCAGGGACAGGGGGCTCTCTGGTGAGCAGTTCTTC. Protein sequence: CAIRDRGLSGEQFF. The chain combines TRBV10-3 with TRBJ2-1, with TRBD1 matching over 11 bases. This CDR3 has 14 amino acids. Germline V gives CDR1 ENHRY, CDR2 SYGVKD. The trim removed 6 bases at V and 9 bases at J, leaving 7 bases unmatched.

The chain links TRBV25-1 to TRBJ1-5, with TRBD1 as a possible D gene (5 bases). This CDR3 has 16 residues. Trimming took off 5 bases at V and 3 bases at J, with 17 bases between the two ends. From germline, CDR1 is MGHDK and CDR2 SYGVNS. CDR3 DNA sequence: TGTGCCAGCAGTAGCGGGGCAGGTCATCCCAATCAGCCCCAGCATTTT. It specifies CASSSGAGHPNQPQHF.

The J gene is TRBJ1-6, the V gene TRBV5-1; the D gene is possibly TRBD1 (6 bases). Germline V lookup: CDR1 SGHRS, CDR2 YFSETQ. The length of the CDR3 is 15 residues. Trimming cost V 1 base and J 10 bases, with 15 bases left between them. CDR3: CASSLSGEGRSPLHF. In DNA, the CDR3 is TGCGCCAGCAGCTTGTCAGGGGAAGGACGATCACCCCTCCACTTT.

V and J are TRBV6-1 and TRBJ2-5, with D possibly matching TRBD2 (6 bases). V lost 7 bases, J lost 7 bases, and 22 bases lay in between. The germline CDR1 and CDR2 sequences are MNHNS and SASEGT. The CDR3 extends over 15 amino acids. In DNA form, the CDR3 reads TGTGCCAGCACCAAACCACGCGGAGGGGTCAGGACCCAGTACTTC. Its protein is CASTKPRGGVRTQYF.

This clone was seen only a few times. The chain links TRBV4-2 to TRBJ1-6; unclear D gene. The V and J ends lost 0 bases and 5 bases respectively, with 8 bases between them. The CDR3 runs to 15 residues. Germline V gene sequence: CDR1 LGHNA, CDR2 YNFKEQ. The CDR3 coding sequence is TGTGCCAGCAGCCAAGAGGCCCGGGATAATTCACCCCTCCACTTT. Encoded protein: CASSQEARDNSPLHF.

CDR3 coding DNA: TGTGCCAGCAGCCACACGGGGACAGTCGTCAACGAGCAGTACTTC. Encoded protein: CASSHTGTVVNEQYF. The rearrangement joins TRBV5-5 to TRBJ2-7, with 7 bases that match TRBD1. Germline values: CDR1 SGHKS, CDR2 YYEKEE (reference sequence). The CDR3 length is 15 residues. After removal of 4 bases from V and 5 bases from J, the junction contained 12 bases not matched to a gene.

This rearrangement joins TRBV4-2 to TRBJ2-1, with TRBD2 matching over 12 bases. Per the germline V gene, CDR1 is LGHNA and CDR2 is YNFKEQ. This CDR3 has 15 residues. V lost 2 bases to trimming and J lost 7 bases; unmatched junction nucleotides: 3. The CDR3 coding sequence is TGTGCCAGCAGCCAACCAACTAGCGGGGGGAATGAGCAGTTCTTC. It is translated as CASSQPTSGGNEQFF.

The rearrangement links TRBV28 to TRBJ1-2, with 9 bases lining up with TRBD1. The V gene end was trimmed by 4 bases and the J gene end by 8 bases; junction bases not matched to a gene: 17. The CDR3 consists of 17 residues. Germline-derived CDR1 and CDR2 are MDHEN and SYDVKM. CDR3 bases: TGTGCCAGCAGTTGGGGACCCACAGGGGGCAGTGGTGGCGGCTACACCTTC. This encodes CASSWGPTGGSGGGYTF.

The J gene is TRBJ2-3, the V gene TRBV27; TRBD2 matches 7 bases. Germline V gives CDR1 MNHEY, CDR2 SMNVEV (reference sequence). CDR3 length equals 16 residues. V dropped 4 bases and J dropped 2; count of bases not matched to a gene: 9. In DNA, the CDR3 is TGTGCCAGCAGTTCCCTCCTAGCGGAAGTCACAGATACGCAGTATTTT. The encoded protein is CASSSLLAEVTDTQYF.

The chain carries TRBV6-5 and TRBJ2-1, with TRBD2 matching 8 bases. The CDR3 loop spans 15 amino acids. The V segment lost 6 bases and the J segment 5 bases; nucleotides outside the gene matches: 9. Germline assignment: CDR1 MNHEY and CDR2 SVGAGI. In DNA, the CDR3 is TGTGCCAGCAGCCCCACGGGGGGGGCCGACAATGAGCAGTTCTTC. Translation: CASSPTGGADNEQFF.

V usage is TRBV7-9 and J usage is TRBJ2-3; 7 positions agree with TRBD2. Trimming at V came to 7 bases and at J to 1 base, leaving 8 bases not matched to a gene. The CDR3 sequence is 15 residues long. The germline gives CDR1 SEHNR, CDR2 FQNEAQ (reference sequence). CDR3 sequence (DNA): TGTGCCAGCAACCCTACACGGGGGGGCACAGATACGCAGTATTTT. This sequence encodes CASNPTRGGTDTQYF.